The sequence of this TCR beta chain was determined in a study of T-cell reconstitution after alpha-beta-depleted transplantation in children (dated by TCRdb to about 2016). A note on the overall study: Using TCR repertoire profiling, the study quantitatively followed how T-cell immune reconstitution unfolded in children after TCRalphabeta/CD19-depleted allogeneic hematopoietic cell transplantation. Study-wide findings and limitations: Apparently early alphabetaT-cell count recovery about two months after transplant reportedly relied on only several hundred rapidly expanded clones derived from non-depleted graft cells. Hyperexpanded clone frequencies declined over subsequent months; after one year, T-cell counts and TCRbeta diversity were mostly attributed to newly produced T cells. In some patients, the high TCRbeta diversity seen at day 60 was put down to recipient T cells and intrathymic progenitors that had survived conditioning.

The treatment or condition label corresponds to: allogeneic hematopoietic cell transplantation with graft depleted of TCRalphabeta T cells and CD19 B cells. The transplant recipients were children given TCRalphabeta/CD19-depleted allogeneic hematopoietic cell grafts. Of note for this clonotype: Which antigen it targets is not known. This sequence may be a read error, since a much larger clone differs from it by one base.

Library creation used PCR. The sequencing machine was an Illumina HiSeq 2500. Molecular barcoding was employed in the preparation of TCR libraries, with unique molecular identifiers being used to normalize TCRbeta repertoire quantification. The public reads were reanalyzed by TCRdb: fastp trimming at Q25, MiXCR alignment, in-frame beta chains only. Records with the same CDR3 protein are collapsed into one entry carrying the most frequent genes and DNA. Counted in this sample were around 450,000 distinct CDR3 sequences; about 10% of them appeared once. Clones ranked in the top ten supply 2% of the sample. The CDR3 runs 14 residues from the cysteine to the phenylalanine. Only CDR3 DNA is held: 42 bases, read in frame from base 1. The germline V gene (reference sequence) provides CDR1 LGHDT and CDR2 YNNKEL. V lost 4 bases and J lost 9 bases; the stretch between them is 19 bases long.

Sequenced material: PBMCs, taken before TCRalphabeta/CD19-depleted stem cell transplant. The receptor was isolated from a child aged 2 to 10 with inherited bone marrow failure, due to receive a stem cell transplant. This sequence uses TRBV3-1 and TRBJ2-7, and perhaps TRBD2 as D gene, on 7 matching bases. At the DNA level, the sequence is TGTGCCAGCAGCCGCCAAGGGGGGAGGGTCGGGCAGTACTTC. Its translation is CASSRQGGRVGQYF.